This passage covers 3 T cell receptor beta chains from one sample sequenced in a study of OX40 agonist ivuxolimab in advanced cancers. TCRdb's table, derived via immunoSEQ multiplex PCR, lists solely in-frame clones and lacks some. Seen here are tens of thousands of clones, 65% to 90% observed once, and the top ten hold over 1.3%. The sample here was CD4+ or CD8+ T cells sorted from blood, taken in a trial of the OX40 agonist ivuxolimab. The receptors originated from an adult with an advanced solid tumor such as melanoma, head and neck, liver or kidney cancer.

The chain uses TRBV5-4 and TRBJ1-2; 7 bases agree with TRBD1. CDR3 length: 16 residues. With 4 bases clipped from V and 4 bases from J, the junction kept 13 bases outside the gene matches. The V gene's germline CDR1 is SGHNT and CDR2 YYREEE (reference sequence). CDR3 protein: CASSPATSRQGYGYTF. The CDR3, as DNA: TGTGCCAGCAGCCCCGCTACATCACGACAGGGCTATGGCTACACCTTC.

The chain joins TRBV5-1 to TRBJ2-3; TRBD2 matches 10 bases. V lost 8 bases and J lost 0; bases outside the gene matches: 6. Germline lookup yields CDR1 SGHRS and CDR2 YFSETQ. This CDR3 comprises 15 residues. The CDR3 bases are TGCGCCAGTGGAACTAGCGGGGTTAGCACAGATACGCAGTATTTT. Translating it yields CASGTSGVSTDTQYF.

The chain carries TRBV6-6 and TRBJ2-3, with D possibly being TRBD1 (6 bases). The germline V and J ends were trimmed by 4 bases and 0 bases, with 11 bases remaining between them. The germline CDR1 and CDR2 sequences are MNHNY and SVGAGI (reference sequence). CDR3 length equals 15 residues. The CDR3 DNA is TGTGCCAGCAGTTCCGGGACATCTAGCACAGATACGCAGTATTTT. The encoded protein is CASSSGTSSTDTQYF.